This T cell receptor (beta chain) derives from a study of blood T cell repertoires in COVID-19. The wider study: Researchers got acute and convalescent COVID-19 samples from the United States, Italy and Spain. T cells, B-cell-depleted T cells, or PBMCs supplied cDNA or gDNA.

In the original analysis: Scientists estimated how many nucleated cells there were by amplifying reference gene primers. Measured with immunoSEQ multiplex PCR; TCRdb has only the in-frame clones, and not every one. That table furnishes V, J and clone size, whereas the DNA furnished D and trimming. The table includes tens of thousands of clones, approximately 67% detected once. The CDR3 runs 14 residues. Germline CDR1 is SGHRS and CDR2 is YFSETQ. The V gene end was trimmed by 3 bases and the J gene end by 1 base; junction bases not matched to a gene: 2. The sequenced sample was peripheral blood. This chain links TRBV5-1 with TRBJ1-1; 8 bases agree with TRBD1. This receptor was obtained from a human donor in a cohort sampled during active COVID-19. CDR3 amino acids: CASSSGQANTEAFF. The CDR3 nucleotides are TGCGCCAGCAGCTCGGGACAGGCGAACACTGAAGCTTTCTTT.